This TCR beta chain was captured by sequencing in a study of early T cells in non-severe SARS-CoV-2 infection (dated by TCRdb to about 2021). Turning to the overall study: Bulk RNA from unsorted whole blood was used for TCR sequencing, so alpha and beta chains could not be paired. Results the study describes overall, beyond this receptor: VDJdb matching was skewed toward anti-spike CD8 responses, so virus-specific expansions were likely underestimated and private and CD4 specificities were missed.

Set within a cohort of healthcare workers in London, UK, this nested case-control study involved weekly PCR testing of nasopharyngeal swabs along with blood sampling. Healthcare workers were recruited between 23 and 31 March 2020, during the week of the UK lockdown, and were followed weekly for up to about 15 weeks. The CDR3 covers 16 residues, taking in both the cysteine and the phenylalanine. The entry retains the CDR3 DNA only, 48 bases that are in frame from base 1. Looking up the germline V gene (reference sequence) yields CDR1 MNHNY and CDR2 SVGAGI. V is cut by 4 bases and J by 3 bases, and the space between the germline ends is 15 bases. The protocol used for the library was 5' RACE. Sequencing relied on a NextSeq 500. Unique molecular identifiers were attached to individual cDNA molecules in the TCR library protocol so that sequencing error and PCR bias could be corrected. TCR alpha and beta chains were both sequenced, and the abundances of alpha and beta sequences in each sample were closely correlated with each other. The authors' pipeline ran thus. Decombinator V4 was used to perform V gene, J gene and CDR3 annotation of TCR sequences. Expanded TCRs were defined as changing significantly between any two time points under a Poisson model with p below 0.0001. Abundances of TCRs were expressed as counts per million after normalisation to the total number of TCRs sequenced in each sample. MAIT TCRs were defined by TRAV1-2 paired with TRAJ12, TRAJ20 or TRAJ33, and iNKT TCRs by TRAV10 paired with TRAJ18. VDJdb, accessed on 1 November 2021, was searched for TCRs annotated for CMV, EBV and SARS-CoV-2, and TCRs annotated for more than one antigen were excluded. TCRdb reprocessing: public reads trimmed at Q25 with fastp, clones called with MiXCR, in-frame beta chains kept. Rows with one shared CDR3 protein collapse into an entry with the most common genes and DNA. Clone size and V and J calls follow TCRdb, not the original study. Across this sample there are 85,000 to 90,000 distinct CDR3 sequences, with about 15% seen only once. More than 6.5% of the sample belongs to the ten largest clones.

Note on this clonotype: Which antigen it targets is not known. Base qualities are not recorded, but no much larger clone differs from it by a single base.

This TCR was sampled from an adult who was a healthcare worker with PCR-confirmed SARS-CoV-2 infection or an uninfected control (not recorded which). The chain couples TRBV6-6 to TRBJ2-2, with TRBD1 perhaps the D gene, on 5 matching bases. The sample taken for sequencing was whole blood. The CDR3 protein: CASSSIKGYDTGELFF. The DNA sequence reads TGTGCCAGCAGTTCCATCAAGGGGTACGACACCGGGGAGCTGTTTTTT.